This T cell receptor beta chain was recovered during a study of T cells after yellow fever vaccination (dated by TCRdb to between 2018 and 2021). Background on the whole study: Libraries from fractions with low cell numbers were prepared with the SMART-Seq v4 Ultra Low Input RNA kit. To follow T-cell clones before and after primary and booster YFV17D yellow fever vaccination, bulk TCR alpha and beta repertoires were sequenced over time. Two healthy male donors, one aged 18 to 30 and one aged 30 to 40 years, were included in the cohort. Blood was collected at multiple timepoints before and after primary and secondary immunization, and bulk PBMC replicates and cell subsets were isolated.

Trimming takes 9 bases off V and 4 bases off J; junction bases not matched to a gene: 12. The germline V gene (reference sequence) yields MNHEY for CDR1 and SMNVEV for CDR2. The CDR3 starts with the cysteine, ends with the phenylalanine, and has 15 residues. Only the CDR3 region is kept as DNA, spanning 45 bases read in frame from base 1. The investigation overall reported the following: Most clones expanded after primary vaccination were re-detected after the booster (around 96% of CD4 and approximately 89% of CD8), suggesting broad memory maintenance. Because the study included only a couple of donors, the extent to which the findings can be generalized is limited. Compared with the primary T-cell response, the secondary T-cell response was faster but weaker, reaching its peak on day 5 rather than on day 15. Computational filtering was required because FACS-sorted repertoires could contain abundant contaminating clonotypes from the bulk population. A small fraction of clonotypes showed up in both the CD4 and CD8 compartments, probably as a result of convergent recombination.

TCR cDNA was made using 5'RACE template switching, a step that added a universal primer site and unique molecular identifiers. Priming for cDNA synthesis came from both the TCR alpha and TCR beta constant segments. Libraries were amplified in two PCR steps, with sample barcodes and sequencing adapters added in the second step. Sequencing of the libraries was done on either Illumina HiSeq 2500 (2x100 bp) or NovaSeq (2x150 bp). As for the authors' bioinformatics: MIGEC was used to demultiplex reads and collapse the reads into UMI consensus sequences, and MiXCR was used for V(D)J alignment. Clonotypes responding to the vaccine were identified with edgeR on replicate PBMC samples, with the criteria of FDR below 0.01 and a log2 fold change above 5 up to day 15. Each bulk clonotype received a CD4 or CD8 identity based on whether the sequenced CD4 or CD8 repertoire contained that clonotype at higher abundance. TCRdb's own reprocessing of the public reads used fastp at Q25 and MiXCR and kept productive beta chains. Rows with a matching CDR3 protein are joined into one entry that keeps the most common DNA and genes. TCRdb assigned the V and J calls; the authors' analysis was not used. The sample yields 70,000 or so distinct CDR3 sequences; around 7% were counted once. The ten largest clones represent roughly 29% of the sample.

The intended sense of this specimen's treatment or condition label: live attenuated yellow fever vaccine strain. A standard Ficoll-Paque protocol was used to isolate PBMCs from peripheral blood. CD4 and CD8 T-cell fractions were isolated with Dynabeads CD4 and CD8 positive selection kits. TriZol was used to extract RNA from bulk PBMCs, from CD4 and CD8 fractions, and from dextramer-positive and dextramer-negative fractions. Only a few counts were recorded for this clonotype. The antigen it binds to is not known. The input lacks base qualities; no much larger clone sits a single base away. The chain links TRBV27 with TRBJ2-1; 7 middle bases align to TRBD2. The clonotype comes from a man between 18 and 35 years old who received the YFV17D yellow fever vaccine. The sample here was CD8+ T cells sorted from PBMCs, taken more than 8 days after the first yellow fever vaccination. This receptor carries the CDR3 CASSPMAGGYNEQFF. The DNA sequence is as follows: TGTGCCAGTTCCCCCATGGCCGGGGGGTACAATGAGCAGTTCTTC.